Listed below are T cell receptor beta chains from one sample, sequenced in a study of cytomegalovirus exposure and HLA in healthy donors. Profiled with immunoSEQ multiplex PCR; TCRdb holds only in-frame clones, not every one. The sample holds 170,000 or so clones, around four fifths seen once. The sequencing input was PBMCs. Receptor source: a woman in her thirties in good health and CMV-seronegative. The CDR3 runs from the conserved cysteine through the conserved F or W. Each record gives: clone size, J gene, V gene, D gene, CDR3 protein, CDR3 DNA. The D gene is left open where the match is weak. Where a row states a size, it is once, few, many or the class of an expanded clone; other rows omit it.

.,TRBJ2-5,TRBV4-1,.,CASSQTEAEETQYF,TGCGCCAGCAGCCAGACAGAGGCGGAGGAGACCCAGTACTTC
.,TRBJ2-4,TRBV18,TRBD1,CASSRRGQGDIQYF,TGTGCCAGCTCACGGAGAGGACAGGGAGACATTCAGTACTTC
.,TRBJ2-2,TRBV7-8,TRBD2,CASSLRALNSGALNTGELFF,TGTGCCAGCAGCTTAAGGGCCCTGAATAGCGGGGCGCTAAACACCGGGGAGCTGTTTTTT
once,TRBJ1-2,TRBV27,.,CASSFSGAASPRYTF,TGTGCCAGCAGTTTTTCTGGGGCCGCCTCCCCTCGCTACACCTTC
.,TRBJ1-2,TRBV15,.,CATSRGSGKYGYTF,TGTGCCACCAGCAGAGGCTCAGGGAAGTATGGCTACACCTTC
.,TRBJ1-2,TRBV10-3,.,CAISAQGKAHYGYTF,TGTGCCATCAGTGCACAGGGAAAAGCCCACTATGGCTACACCTTC
.,TRBJ1-1,TRBV5-1,.,CASSLVSPSTEAFF,TGCGCCAGCAGCTTGGTGAGCCCAAGCACTGAAGCTTTCTTT
.,TRBJ1-5,TRBV18,TRBD1,CASATGNLPPQHF,TGTGCCAGCGCGACAGGGAATTTACCGCCCCAGCATTTT
.,TRBJ2-2,TRBV5-6,.,CASSWRRPTGELFF,TGTGCCAGCAGCTGGAGACGGCCCACCGGGGAGCTGTTTTTT
.,TRBJ1-6,TRBV6-5,.,CASSPTDRRWSPLHF,TGTGCCAGCAGTCCTACAGACAGGAGGTGGTCACCCCTCCACTTT
.,TRBJ1-5,TRBV5-1,.,CASSLAGVGNQPQHF,TGCGCCAGCAGCTTGGCCGGGGTTGGCAATCAGCCCCAGCATTTT
.,TRBJ2-7,TRBV5-1,.,CASSSREGMGEQYF,TGCGCCAGCAGCTCACGCGAGGGAATGGGCGAGCAGTACTTC
.,TRBJ1-2,TRBV6-1,.,CASSGAINYGYTF,TGTGCCAGCAGTGGGGCTATAAACTATGGCTACACCTTC
.,TRBJ2-7,TRBV6-6,.,CASRETGFYEQYF,TGTGCCAGCAGAGAGACAGGCTTCTACGAGCAGTACTTC
.,TRBJ1-5,TRBV6-1,.,CATGSLGSNQPQHF,TGTGCCACCGGGAGCTTGGGGAGCAATCAGCCCCAGCATTTT
once,TRBJ2-2,TRBV14,.,CATQGVVGGELFF,TGTGCCACCCAAGGGGTGGTTGGCGGGGAGCTGTTTTTT
few,TRBJ1-5,TRBV19,TRBD1,CASSMGQADNQPQHF,TGTGCCAGTAGCATGGGACAGGCCGATAATCAGCCCCAGCATTTT
.,TRBJ2-2,TRBV15,.,CATSKPGKYTGELFF,TGTGCCACCAGTAAGCCAGGGAAGTACACCGGGGAGCTGTTTTTT
.,TRBJ1-1,TRBV11-3,.,CASSRGGENTEAFF,TGTGCCAGCAGTAGGGGAGGGGAGAACACTGAAGCTTTCTTT
.,TRBJ2-7,TRBV6-5,TRBD1,CASSYSQGADYEQYF,TGTGCCAGCAGTTACTCGCAGGGGGCGGACTACGAGCAGTACTTC
few,TRBJ1-5,TRBV7-2,.,CASSLVIQDQPQHF,TGTGCCAGCAGCTTAGTAATACAGGATCAGCCCCAGCATTTT
once,TRBJ2-2,TRBV12-5,TRBD1,CASGLDVETGANTGELFF,TGTGCTAGTGGTTTGGACGTGGAGACAGGGGCGAACACCGGGGAGCTGTTTTTT
few,TRBJ2-2,TRBV18,TRBD1,CASSPQTGVGELFF,TGTGCCAGCTCACCACAGACAGGGGTCGGGGAGCTGTTTTTT
once,TRBJ1-5,TRBV7-9,TRBD1,CASSLSGPDRQRGQPQHF,TGTGCCAGCAGCTTAAGCGGGCCGGACAGGCAAAGGGGGCAGCCCCAGCATTTT
.,TRBJ1-2,TRBV28,.,CASSLQGPYGYTF,TGTGCCAGCAGTTTACAGGGGCCCTATGGCTACACCTTC
.,TRBJ2-1,TRBV27,TRBD2,CASSLIRTSGGAYEQFF,TGTGCCAGCAGTTTAATCCGGACTAGCGGGGGGGCCTATGAGCAGTTCTTC
.,TRBJ2-2,TRBV2,.,CASSEAGSNTGELFF,TGTGCCAGCAGTGAGGCAGGCTCGAACACCGGGGAGCTGTTTTTT
.,TRBJ1-1,TRBV19,TRBD1,CASSIYGTGRPTEAFF,TGTGCCAGTAGTATTTATGGGACAGGTAGACCCACTGAAGCTTTCTTT
.,TRBJ1-3,TRBV5-8,TRBD1,CASSRTGGTGNTIYF,TGTGCCAGCAGCCGGACAGGGGGAACTGGAAACACCATATATTTT
.,TRBJ1-3,TRBV6-1,TRBD1,CASSKAQGDGNTIYF,TGTGCCAGCAGTAAAGCGCAGGGGGATGGAAACACCATATATTTT
.,TRBJ2-1,TRBV2,TRBD2,CASSDKRGANNEQFF,TGTGCCAGCAGTGATAAGCGGGGGGCCAACAATGAGCAGTTCTTC
.,TRBJ1-3,TRBV7-8,.,CASSLEGGGYTIYF,TGTGCCAGCAGCTTAGAAGGGGGGGGATACACCATATATTTT
.,TRBJ2-7,TRBV11-1,TRBD1,CASSPDRGRAYEQYF,TGTGCCAGCAGTCCCGACAGGGGGCGAGCCTACGAGCAGTACTTC
.,TRBJ1-1,TRBV10-2,.,CASRTGGVTEAFF,TGCGCCAGTAGGACGGGAGGGGTCACTGAAGCTTTCTTT
.,TRBJ2-2,TRBV6-4,TRBD2,CASSGTSGGQVTGELFF,TGTGCCAGCAGCGGGACTAGCGGGGGACAGGTCACCGGGGAGCTGTTTTTT